A selection of T cell receptor beta chains follows, all from one sample in a study of CD8 T cells in Susac syndrome. A single record per CDR3 protein comes from TCRdb applying MiXCR to the immunoSEQ multiplex PCR reads. The sample has 85,000 to 95,000 distinct CDR3 sequences; 85% to 95% are singletons. Sequencing used CD4+ T cells from PBMCs. Receptor source: a human donor with Susac syndrome. The CDR3 runs from the conserved cysteine through the conserved F or W. A D gene is named only where the DNA matches it firmly. Clone size is shown for a subset of rows, as once, few, many or a class of expanded clone.

D,length,V,J,size,CDR3,DNA
TRBD1,15,TRBV16,TRBJ2-5,once,CASSNRGTEQETQYF,TGTGCCAGCAGCAATAGGGGGACAGAGCAAGAGACCCAGTACTTC
.,14,TRBV6-1,TRBJ1-5,.,CASSDSQAGQPQHF,TGTGCCAGCAGCGATTCCCAAGCCGGTCAGCCCCAGCATTTT
.,17,TRBV20-1,TRBJ2-6,.,CSARDPDRLSGANVLTF,TGCAGTGCTAGAGATCCCGACAGACTCTCTGGGGCCAACGTCCTGACTTTC
.,16,TRBV20-1,TRBJ2-5,.,CSARVRQSWYQETQYF,TGCAGTGCTAGAGTAAGGCAGAGTTGGTACCAAGAGACCCAGTACTTC
TRBD1,15,TRBV9,TRBJ2-1,.,CASSTGDRSIVEQFF,TGTGCCAGCAGCACGGGGGACAGGTCGATTGTTGAGCAGTTCTTC
TRBD1,15,TRBV19,TRBJ2-5,.,CASSRTGRIQETQYF,TGTGCCAGTAGCCGGACAGGGAGAATCCAAGAGACCCAGTACTTC
TRBD1,15,TRBV28,TRBJ1-4,.,CASSPRTGVREKLFF,TGTGCCAGCAGTCCCCGGACAGGGGTGCGGGAAAAACTGTTTTTT
.,13,TRBV20-1,TRBJ1-1,.,CSVRRGMNTEAFF,TGCAGTGTACGACGGGGCATGAACACTGAAGCTTTCTTT
.,16,TRBV6-1,TRBJ2-4,few,CASSEFGTGTRNIQYF,TGTGCCAGCAGTGAATTTGGGACGGGGACGCGTAACATTCAGTACTTC
TRBD2,15,TRBV30,TRBJ2-1,.,CAWTSGGPPYNEQFF,TGTGCCTGGACTAGCGGGGGCCCCCCCTACAATGAGCAGTTCTTC
.,14,TRBV7-2,TRBJ2-7,.,CASSFPGLGYEQYF,TGTGCCAGCAGCTTTCCTGGGCTGGGCTATGAGCAGTACTTC
.,14,TRBV7-3,TRBJ1-1,.,CASSSSTGNAEAFF,TGTGCCAGCAGCTCGTCTACAGGGAACGCTGAAGCTTTCTTT
.,14,TRBV6-2/TRBV6-3,TRBJ1-5,.,CASSYWGSNQPQHF,TGTGCCAGCAGTTATTGGGGAAGCAATCAGCCCCAGCATTTT
TRBD1,13,TRBV20-1,TRBJ1-6,.,CSARGRGNSPLHF,TGCAGTGCTAGAGGCAGGGGGAATTCACCCCTCCACTTT
TRBD2,16,TRBV30,TRBJ2-1,.,CAWSLGVAGGPGEQFF,TGTGCCTGGAGCCTGGGGGTAGCGGGGGGGCCGGGTGAGCAGTTCTTC
.,13,TRBV5-1,TRBJ2-7,.,CASSLGGDTGQYF,TGCGCCAGCAGCTTGGGCGGGGATACGGGGCAGTACTTC
.,13,TRBV10-3,TRBJ2-2,.,CAISDTGSGELFF,TGTGCCATCAGTGATACAGGGTCCGGGGAGCTGTTTTTT
TRBD1,15,TRBV20-1,TRBJ1-1,.,CSARPGDRGDTEAFF,TGCAGTGCTAGACCCGGGGACAGGGGGGACACTGAAGCTTTCTTT
.,12,TRBV6-5,TRBJ1-6,.,CASSSGGSPLHF,TGTGCCAGCAGTTCCGGGGGGTCACCCCTCCACTTT
TRBD1,14,TRBV5-1,TRBJ2-5,.,CASSLRTGEETQYF,TGCGCCAGCAGCCTCAGGACAGGGGAAGAGACCCAGTACTTC
TRBD1,13,TRBV20-1,TRBJ1-2,.,CSATQGVGYGYTF,TGCAGTGCTACACAGGGGGTAGGGTATGGCTACACCTTC
.,15,TRBV20-1,TRBJ2-7,.,CSAPLRGSPTYEQYF,TGCAGTGCTCCGCTCCGGGGGTCCCCAACGTACGAGCAGTACTTC
.,14,TRBV7-3,TRBJ2-1,.,CASSSVGGYNEQFF,TGTGCCAGCAGCTCGGTTGGAGGTTACAATGAGCAGTTCTTC
.,14,TRBV29-1,TRBJ2-5,.,CSVTGAGGGETQYF,TGCAGCGTTACTGGGGCAGGGGGGGGAGAGACCCAGTACTTC
.,14,TRBV28,TRBJ2-7,.,CASSPWLATYEQYF,TGTGCCAGCAGTCCCTGGCTAGCAACCTACGAGCAGTACTTC
.,11,TRBV20-1,TRBJ2-7,.,CSAGTSYEQYF,TGCAGTGCAGGGACTTCCTACGAGCAGTACTTC
.,12,TRBV6-5,TRBJ1-2,.,CASSNRVYGYTF,TGTGCCAGCAGTAACAGAGTCTATGGCTACACCTTC
.,13,TRBV20-1,TRBJ2-5,.,CSADRDSGETQYF,TGCAGTGCCGATCGGGACTCCGGAGAGACCCAGTACTTC
.,13,TRBV5-8,TRBJ2-4,.,CASSFRGDGIQYF,TGTGCCAGCAGCTTCAGGGGAGATGGCATTCAGTACTTC
TRBD2,15,TRBV20-1,TRBJ2-1,.,CSANRLAGVYNEQFF,TGCAGTGCTAATCGACTAGCGGGGGTCTACAATGAGCAGTTCTTC
TRBD2,14,TRBV5-1,TRBJ2-5,.,CASSWEGRRETQYF,TGCGCCAGCTCCTGGGAGGGTCGACGAGAGACCCAGTACTTC
.,17,TRBV3-1,TRBJ2-2,.,CASTSEHRTENTGELFF,TGTGCCAGCACCTCTGAACACCGGACGGAGAACACCGGGGAGCTGTTTTTT